Detailed here is one TCR beta chain. The CDR3 has 17 residues. V was cut by 0 bases and J by 0 bases, with 9 bases left in between. CDR1 and CDR2 from the germline V gene are MGHRA and YSYEKL. This entry comes from a study of cytomegalovirus exposure and HLA in healthy donors. The PCR was carried out with 60 Vbeta primers and 13 Jbeta primers. Some clones are missing from TCRdb's copy, which holds only in-frame ones; the method was immunoSEQ multiplex PCR. The table has about 38,000 clones, 55% to 75% seen once. Sequencing was carried out using PBMCs. This receptor was taken from a man younger than 45 in good health and CMV-seronegative. The gene calls are TRBV4-1 and TRBJ1-6, with D perhaps TRBD1 (5 bases). The CDR3 DNA sequence: TGCGCCAGCAGCCAAGAAGGGGCAGGCTCCTATAATTCACCCCTCCACTTT. Protein: CASSQEGAGSYNSPLHF.